These 6 T cell receptor beta chains were sequenced from one sample in a study of blood T cell repertoires in COVID-19. TCRdb keeps only in-frame clones here, not all; method: immunoSEQ multiplex PCR. The repertoire holds roughly 75,000 clones, with roughly 70% as singletons. Sequences were obtained from peripheral blood. The receptors were sampled from a human donor with acute or convalescent COVID-19. The donor label of this sample is uncertain.

V gene TRBV18 combines with J gene TRBJ2-2, with 10 bases identical to TRBD1. V was pared by 3 bases and J by 5 bases, with 3 bases of the junction left unmatched. Per the germline V gene, CDR1 is KGHSH and CDR2 is LQKENI. This CDR3 is built from 15 residues. CDR3 nucleotides: TGTGCCAGCTCACCCCTGGGACAGGGGACCGGGGAGCTGTTTTTT. Its protein product is CASSPLGQGTGELFF.

V and J are TRBV14 and TRBJ1-2; D unresolved. The V end was cut by 0 bases, the J end by 4 bases, with 9 bases between. The CDR3 has 14 amino acids. Germline V lookup: CDR1 SGHDN, CDR2 FVKESK. CDR3 in amino acids: CASSQDPGGYGYTF. CDR3 coding DNA: TGTGCCAGCAGCCAAGATCCGGGAGGCTATGGCTACACCTTC.

In this sample, this clone turned up once. The rearrangement joins TRBV24-1 to TRBJ2-7; 7 bases line up with TRBD1. The CDR3 loop spans 15 amino acids. V dropped 8 bases and J dropped 0; count of bases not matched to a gene: 9. Germline V gene sequence: CDR1 KGHDR, CDR2 SFDVKD. The CDR3 loop reads CATIRPGQSSYEQYV. DNA for the CDR3: TGTGCCACCATAAGGCCGGGACAGTCCTCCTACGAGCAGTACGTC.

This clone was picked up a small number of times. The chain recombines TRBV2 with TRBJ1-6, with 8 bases identical to TRBD1. CDR1 and CDR2 from the germline V gene are SNHLY and FYNNEI. V shed 7 bases, J shed 4 bases, and the junction held 9 bases outside the gene matches. The length of the CDR3 is 16 residues. As DNA, the CDR3 is TGTGCCAGCAATACAGGGGGAAGGGTATATAATTCACCCCTCCACTTT. This encodes CASNTGGRVYNSPLHF.

The chain has TRBV6-1 and TRBJ1-1, with a weak D call TRBD1 (6 bases). CDR1 and CDR2 from the germline V gene are MNHNS and SASEGT. V lost 2 bases and J 10 bases, leaving 14 bases between the germline ends. This CDR3 comprises 13 residues. CDR3 coding DNA: TGTGCCAGCAGTGAACTGGAGGGGGGGAGAGCTTTCTTT. Translating it yields CASSELEGGRAFF.

This clone was picked up one time. The J gene is TRBJ2-3, the V gene TRBV14, with 9 nucleotides matching TRBD2. Trimming at V came to 3 bases and at J to 2 bases, leaving 9 bases not matched to a gene. CDR3 length: 17 residues. CDR1 is SGHDN and CDR2 is FVKESK in the germline V gene. The CDR3 spells CASSHHIAGVSTDTQYF. CDR3 in DNA: TGTGCCAGCAGCCACCATATAGCGGGAGTATCCACAGATACGCAGTATTTT.